This T cell receptor beta chain was sequenced in a study of T cell changes during pregnancy in multiple sclerosis. Assay used: immunoSEQ multiplex PCR; TCRdb lists only in-frame clones, some missing. The sample includes more than 85,000 clones, just over 90% of them seen just once. The length of the CDR3 is 15 residues. The V and J ends lost 6 bases and 5 bases respectively, with 14 bases between them. Germline-derived CDR1 and CDR2 are MNHNS and SASEGT. This clone has only a few counts. This TCR derives from a female donor with multiple sclerosis, enrolled in a pregnancy study. The chain is built from TRBV6-1 and TRBJ1-6; D perhaps matches TRBD1 (6 bases). This sample comprised peripheral blood, obtained in the second trimester of pregnancy. In DNA, the CDR3 is TGTGCCAGCAGAGGACAGACTCTGAATAATTCACCCCTCCACTTT. Its protein product is CASRGQTLNNSPLHF.